This paragraph covers one T cell receptor (beta chain) sequence. This sample is part of a study of blood T cell repertoires in COVID-19. Study information: Sources were T cells, B-cell-depleted T cells, or PBMCs; the material itself was cDNA or gDNA.

V lost 0 bases and J 9 bases, leaving 12 bases between the germline ends. CDR3 length: 14 amino acids. CDR1 and CDR2 (germline): ENHRY, SYGVKD. The assay was immunoSEQ multiplex PCR, and TCRdb's table has in-frame clones only and misses some. The table lists 250,000 to 350,000 clones, about nine tenths of them singletons. Input material: PBMCs or T cells enriched from blood (not recorded which). The rearrangement uses TRBV10-3 and TRBJ2-1, with D tentatively TRBD1 (5 bases). The sequence was obtained from a woman younger than 35 who had recovered from COVID-19. The CDR3 nucleotides read TGTGCCATCAGTGAGTCGGGGAACAGGTTTGAGCAGTTCTTC. It is translated as CAISESGNRFEQFF.